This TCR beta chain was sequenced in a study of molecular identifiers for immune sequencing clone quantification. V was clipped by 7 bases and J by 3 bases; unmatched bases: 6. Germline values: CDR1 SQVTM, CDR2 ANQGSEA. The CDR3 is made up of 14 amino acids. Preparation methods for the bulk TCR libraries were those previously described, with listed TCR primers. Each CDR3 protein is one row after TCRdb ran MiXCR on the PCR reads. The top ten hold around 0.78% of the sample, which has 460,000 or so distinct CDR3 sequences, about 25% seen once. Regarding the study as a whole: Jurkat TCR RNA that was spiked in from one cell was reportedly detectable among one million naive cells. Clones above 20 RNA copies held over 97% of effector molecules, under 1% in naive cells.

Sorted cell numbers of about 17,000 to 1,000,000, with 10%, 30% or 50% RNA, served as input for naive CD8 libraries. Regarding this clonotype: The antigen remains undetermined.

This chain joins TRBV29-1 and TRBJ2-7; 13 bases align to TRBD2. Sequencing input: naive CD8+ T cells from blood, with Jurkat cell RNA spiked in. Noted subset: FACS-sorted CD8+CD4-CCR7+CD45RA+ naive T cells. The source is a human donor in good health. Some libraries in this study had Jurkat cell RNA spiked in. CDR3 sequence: CSARTSGSFYEQYF. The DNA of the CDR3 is TGCAGCGCTAGGACTAGCGGGAGTTTCTACGAGCAGTACTTC.